The 14 T cell receptor beta chains given below trace back to one sample, sequenced in a study of T cell responses to AZD1222 COVID-19 vaccine. The protocol was immunoSEQ multiplex PCR, while the TCRdb copy is restricted to in-frame clones and leaves out a portion. The sample holds roughly 150,000 clones, about 90% seen once. Specimen: peripheral blood, collected 28 days after the second AZD1222 dose. The origin of the receptors is an adult who received the AZD1222 COVID-19 vaccine.

V gene TRBV29-1 combines with J gene TRBJ2-1, with D possibly TRBD1 on 6 matching bases. The CDR3 has 10 residues. V lost 6 bases, J lost 10 bases, and 10 bases lay in between. Germline-derived CDR1 and CDR2 are SQVTM and ANQGSEA. CDR3 loop: CSVGGGEQFF. The CDR3 DNA sequence: TGCAGCGTAGGGGGTGGCGAGCAGTTCTTC.

In DNA form, the CDR3 reads TGTGCCAGTAGTATAAGCAGGGATGAGACCCAGTACTTC. This gives the protein CASSISRDETQYF. The rearrangement joins TRBV19 to TRBJ2-5; tentative D call: TRBD1 (5 bases). Germline CDR1 LNHDA, CDR2 SQIVND (reference sequence). The CDR3 spans 13 residues. The ends were cut back, 2 bases at V and 5 bases at J, with 9 bases in the middle.

This chain connects TRBV7-2 to TRBJ1-5; D not resolved. The CDR3 totals 16 residues. V was shortened by 1 base and J by 2 bases, with 12 bases between the two germline ends. The germline V gene has CDR1 SGHTA and CDR2 FQGNSA. This CDR3 reads CASSLVWGFGNQPQHF. The DNA of the CDR3 is TGTGCCAGCAGCTTAGTTTGGGGTTTTGGCAATCAGCCCCAGCATTTT.

J is TRBJ1-2 and V is TRBV28; no clear D gene. V lost 6 bases and J lost 5, with 13 bases in between. CDR1 is MDHEN, CDR2 SYDVKM, per germline. The CDR3 contains 13 residues. The CDR3 bases are TGTGCCAGCAGCCTCCCACTATTTTATGGCTACACCTTC. It specifies CASSLPLFYGYTF.

The chain employs TRBV27 and TRBJ1-1; perhaps TRBD1 as D (5 bases). Germline V gene sequence: CDR1 MNHEY, CDR2 SMNVEV (reference sequence). The CDR3 runs to 17 residues. V lost 0 bases to trimming and J lost 2 bases, with 16 bases between them. The CDR3 here is CASSLSSGHLVNTEAFF. The CDR3 DNA sequence: TGTGCCAGCAGTTTATCGTCAGGGCATCTCGTAAACACTGAAGCTTTCTTT.

This clone occurred once. The CDR3 DNA reads as TGTGCCAGCAGTCAACCGAGGGGGAACTTGAACACTGAAGCTTTCTTT. Its protein product is CASSQPRGNLNTEAFF. The chain employs TRBV28 and TRBJ1-1; possibly TRBD1 for D (6 bases). Germline CDR1 MDHEN, CDR2 SYDVKM. The CDR3 spans 16 residues. With 5 bases removed from V and 0 bases from J, the gap between germline ends came to 16 bases.

This clone was recorded only once. The chain joins TRBV27 to TRBJ1-5, with 9 nucleotides matching TRBD1. Trimming cost V 5 bases and J 4 bases; bases outside gene matches: 18. This CDR3 has 19 amino acids. Germline CDR1 and CDR2: MNHEY and SMNVEV (reference sequence). The CDR3 DNA reads as TGTGCCAGCAGTCCCGGGAGGGAACAGGGGGCAGTAAGAAATCAGCCCCAGCATTTT. Translated, it gives CASSPGREQGAVRNQPQHF.

Only a few counts were recorded for this clone. This sequence joins TRBV6-5 and TRBJ2-7; D may be TRBD1 or TRBD2 (5 bases each). CDR1 is MNHEY and CDR2 is SVGAGI in the germline V gene. The CDR3 extends over 15 amino acids. The V and J ends lost 0 bases and 3 bases respectively, with 12 bases between them. The CDR3 spells CASSYSGTQNYEQYF. The DNA for the CDR3 is TGTGCCAGCAGTTACTCCGGGACGCAGAACTACGAGCAGTACTTC.

The chain uses TRBV6-1 and TRBJ2-5; a possible D gene is TRBD1 (5 bases). The germline V gene encodes CDR1 MNHNS and CDR2 SASEGT. Trimming stripped 0 bases from V and 2 bases from J, with 10 bases between. The CDR3 totals 15 residues. CDR3 amino acids: CASSEAPGRQETQYF. The CDR3 DNA is TGTGCCAGCAGTGAAGCCCCAGGGCGGCAAGAGACCCAGTACTTC.

Of note for this clone: At one end, the junction sequence differs from germline, possibly due to a read error. J is TRBJ1-4 and V is TRBV10-2; D is ambiguous. Germline V gives CDR1 WSHSY, CDR2 SAAADI. This CDR3 has 11 residues. The DNA of the CDR3 is TGCGCCAGCAATAATGGGCGTTTACAAATTTTT. Translation gives CASNNGRLQIF.

The chain uses TRBV7-9 and TRBJ1-5; D gene uncertain. The germline gives CDR1 SEHNR, CDR2 FQNEAQ (reference sequence). The ends were cut back, 1 base at V and 2 bases at J, with 21 bases in the middle. The CDR3 length is 19 residues. The DNA of the CDR3 is TGTGCCAGCAGCTTAGACTTCCGAGCGGCCCATGTAGGCAATCAGCCCCAGCATTTT. Translation gives CASSLDFRAAHVGNQPQHF.

The rearrangement uses TRBV9 and TRBJ2-2; 7 nucleotides match TRBD1. Losses at the gene ends were 4 bases for V and 7 bases for J; bases not matched to a gene: 10. Germline CDR1 reads SGDLS; CDR2 reads YYNGEE. The CDR3 covers 15 residues. The CDR3 DNA reads TGTGCCAGCAGCCCGAGCGGACAGGCCAACGGGGAGCTGTTTTTT. It is translated as CASSPSGQANGELFF.

The chain couples TRBV9 to TRBJ2-1; TRBD2 aligns across 11 bases. Germline V CDR1 and CDR2: SGDLS, YYNGEE. J was trimmed by 9 bases and V by 0 bases; bases with no gene match: 8. The CDR3 length is 16 residues. The CDR3, as DNA: TGTGCCAGCAGCGTAGTCGTAGCGGGGGGGCTGGGTGAGCAGTTCTTC. Translation: CASSVVVAGGLGEQFF.

This rearrangement joins TRBV7-9 to TRBJ1-1; D gene unclear. This CDR3 spans 12 amino acids. With 3 bases removed from V and 1 base from J, the gap between germline ends came to 3 bases. Looked up from germline, CDR1 is SEHNR and CDR2 is FQNEAQ (reference sequence). The CDR3 is CASSFTNTEAFF. Written as DNA, the CDR3 is TGTGCCAGCAGCTTCACGAACACTGAAGCTTTCTTT.